This T cell receptor (beta chain) was profiled in a study of blood T cell repertoires in COVID-19. V lost 2 bases to trimming and J lost 8 bases, with 9 bases between them. This CDR3 comprises 12 residues. Looked up from germline, CDR1 is KGHDR and CDR2 is SFDVKD. TCRdb's copy holds only in-frame clones and misses some; the assay was immunoSEQ multiplex PCR. The table lists around 200,000 clones, 87% of them singletons, with about a tenth in the top ten. This clone was seen a handful of times. The chain links TRBV24-1 to TRBJ2-7; a possible D gene is TRBD1 (5 bases). The TCR sequence derives from a man younger than 35 with acute COVID-19. Sequencing was carried out using PBMCs or T cells enriched from blood (not recorded which). In DNA form, the CDR3 reads TGTGCCACCAGTGATTCAAGGGGCCAGCAGTACTTC. It encodes CATSDSRGQQYF.